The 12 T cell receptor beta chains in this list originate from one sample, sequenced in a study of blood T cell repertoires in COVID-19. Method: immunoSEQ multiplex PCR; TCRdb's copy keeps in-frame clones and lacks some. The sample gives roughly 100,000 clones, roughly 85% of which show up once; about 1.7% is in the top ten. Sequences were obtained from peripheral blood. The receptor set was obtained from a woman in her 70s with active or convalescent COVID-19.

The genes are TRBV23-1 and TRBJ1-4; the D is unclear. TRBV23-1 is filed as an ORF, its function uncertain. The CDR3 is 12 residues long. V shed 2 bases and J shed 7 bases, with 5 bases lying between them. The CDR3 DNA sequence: TGCGCCAGCAGTCAAGAGGGTGAAAAACTGTTTTTT. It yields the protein CASSQEGEKLFF.

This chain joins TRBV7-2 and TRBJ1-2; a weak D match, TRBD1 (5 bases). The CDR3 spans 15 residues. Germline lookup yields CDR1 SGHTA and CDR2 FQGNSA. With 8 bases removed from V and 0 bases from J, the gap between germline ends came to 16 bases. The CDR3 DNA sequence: TGTGCCAGCGGGAACTACAGGTCCTCTAACTATGGCTACACCTTC. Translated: CASGNYRSSNYGYTF.

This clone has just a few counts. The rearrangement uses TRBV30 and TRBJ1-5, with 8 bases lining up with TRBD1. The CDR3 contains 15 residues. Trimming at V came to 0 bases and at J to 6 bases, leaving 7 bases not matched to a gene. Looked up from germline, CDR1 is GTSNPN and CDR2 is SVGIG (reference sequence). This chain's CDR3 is CAWSVGAGGGQPQHF. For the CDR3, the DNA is TGTGCCTGGAGTGTTGGGGCAGGGGGCGGTCAGCCCCAGCATTTT.

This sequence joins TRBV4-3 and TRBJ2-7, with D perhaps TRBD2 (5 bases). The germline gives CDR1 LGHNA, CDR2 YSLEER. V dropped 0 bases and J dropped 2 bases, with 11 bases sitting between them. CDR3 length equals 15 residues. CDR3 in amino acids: CASSQDAGEAYEQYF. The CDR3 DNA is TGCGCCAGCAGCCAAGATGCGGGCGAGGCCTACGAGCAGTACTTC.

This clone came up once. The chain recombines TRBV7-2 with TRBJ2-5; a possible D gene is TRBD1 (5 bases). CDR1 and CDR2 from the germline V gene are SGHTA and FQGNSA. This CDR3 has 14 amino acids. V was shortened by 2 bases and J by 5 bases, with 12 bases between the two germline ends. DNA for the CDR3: TGTGCCAGCAGCTTAAGCAGGGTGGTGGAGACCCAGTACTTC. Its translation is CASSLSRVVETQYF.

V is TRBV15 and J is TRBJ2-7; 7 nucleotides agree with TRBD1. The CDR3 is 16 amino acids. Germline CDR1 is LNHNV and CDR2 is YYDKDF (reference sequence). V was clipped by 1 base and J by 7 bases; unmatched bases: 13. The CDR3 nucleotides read TGTGCCACCAGCAGAGCTACGACAGGGACCGCTCGTGAGCAGTACTTC. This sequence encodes CATSRATTGTAREQYF.

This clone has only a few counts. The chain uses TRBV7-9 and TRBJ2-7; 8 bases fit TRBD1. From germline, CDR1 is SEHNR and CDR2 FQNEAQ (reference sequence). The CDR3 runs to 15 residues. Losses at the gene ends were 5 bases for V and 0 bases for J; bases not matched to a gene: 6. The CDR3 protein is CASSRQGASSYEQYF. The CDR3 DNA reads TGTGCCAGCAGCCGGCAGGGGGCCTCCTCCTACGAGCAGTACTTC.

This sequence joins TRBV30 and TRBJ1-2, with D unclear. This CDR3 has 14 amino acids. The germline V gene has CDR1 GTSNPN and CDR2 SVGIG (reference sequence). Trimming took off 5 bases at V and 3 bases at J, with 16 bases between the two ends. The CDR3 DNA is TGTGCCTGGGTCGGCGACGGAGGGCACTATGGCTACACCTTC. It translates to CAWVGDGGHYGYTF. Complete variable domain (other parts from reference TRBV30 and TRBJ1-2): SQTIHQWPATLVQPVGSPLSLECTVEGTSNPNLYWYRQAAGRGLQLLFYSVGIGQISSEVPQNLSASRPQDRQFILSSKKLLLSDSGFYLCAWVGDGGHYGYTFGSGTRLTVV.

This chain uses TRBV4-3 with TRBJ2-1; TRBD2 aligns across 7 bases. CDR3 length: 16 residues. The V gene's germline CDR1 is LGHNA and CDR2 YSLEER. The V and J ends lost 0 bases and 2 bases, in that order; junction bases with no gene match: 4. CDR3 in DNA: TGCGCCAGCAGCCAAGATCAGCGGGGAGCCTACAATGAGCAGTTCTTC. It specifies CASSQDQRGAYNEQFF.

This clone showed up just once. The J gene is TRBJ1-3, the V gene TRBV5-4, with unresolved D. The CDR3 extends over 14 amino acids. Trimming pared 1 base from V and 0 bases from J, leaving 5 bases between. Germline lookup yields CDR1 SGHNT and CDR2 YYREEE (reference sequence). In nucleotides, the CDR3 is TGTGCCAGCAGCTTGACGGTCTCTGGAAACACCATATATTTT. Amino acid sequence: CASSLTVSGNTIYF.

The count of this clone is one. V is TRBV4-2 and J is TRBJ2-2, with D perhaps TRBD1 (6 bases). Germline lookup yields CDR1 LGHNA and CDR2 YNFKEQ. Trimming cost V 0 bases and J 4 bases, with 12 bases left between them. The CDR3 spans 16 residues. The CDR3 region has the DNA TGTGCCAGCAGCCAAGAGACCAGGGGCACCACCGGGGAGCTGTTTTTT. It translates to CASSQETRGTTGELFF.

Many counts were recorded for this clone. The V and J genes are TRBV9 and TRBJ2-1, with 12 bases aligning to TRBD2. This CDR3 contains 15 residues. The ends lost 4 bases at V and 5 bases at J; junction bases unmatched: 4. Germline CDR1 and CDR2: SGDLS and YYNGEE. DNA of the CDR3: TGTGCCAGCAGCCCACGACTAGCGGGGGACAATGAGCAGTTCTTC. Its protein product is CASSPRLAGDNEQFF.